The next 24 T cell receptor beta chains were all read from a single sample in a study of blood T cell repertoires in COVID-19. The protocol was immunoSEQ multiplex PCR, while the TCRdb copy is restricted to in-frame clones and leaves out a portion. The data show some 180,000 clones, with 82% seen just once and around 8% held by the top ten. The specimen sequenced was peripheral blood. The receptors were gathered from an older woman with COVID-19, enrolled during active disease.

V usage is TRBV20-1 and J usage is TRBJ1-4; D gene ambiguous. Germline V lookup: CDR1 DFQATT, CDR2 SNEGSKA (reference sequence). CDR3 length equals 15 residues. V lost 3 bases and J 5 bases, leaving 16 bases between the germline ends. The CDR3 nucleotides are TGCAGTGCTAGTTTGGCTGAACCATTGAATGAAAAACTGTTTTTT. Amino acid sequence: CSASLAEPLNEKLFF.

The chain joins TRBV27 to TRBJ1-5; no reliable D call. The V gene lost 5 bases and the J gene lost 1 base, with 6 bases spanning the gap. Germline V gives CDR1 MNHEY, CDR2 SMNVEV (reference sequence). The CDR3 spans 13 residues. In nucleotides, the CDR3 is TGTGCCAGCAGTCCTATGAGCAATCAGCCCCAGCATTTT. Translating it yields CASSPMSNQPQHF.

This chain connects TRBV25-1 to TRBJ1-4; possibly TRBD1 for D (5 bases). V was pared by 5 bases and J by 5 bases, with 18 bases between. Germline CDR1 reads MGHDK; CDR2 reads SYGVNS. This CDR3 is built from 16 residues. The CDR3 protein is CASSSGVYSPNEKLFF. As DNA, the CDR3 is TGTGCCAGCAGTTCGGGGGTTTACAGCCCGAATGAAAAACTGTTTTTT.

CDR3 sequence: CASSSLYGYTF. DNA for the CDR3: TGTGCCAGCAGCAGCCTGTATGGCTACACCTTC. The gene calls are TRBV5-6 and TRBJ1-2; no reliable D call. The CDR3 loop spans 11 amino acids. CDR1 is SGHDT and CDR2 is YYEEEE in the germline V gene. Trimming stripped 4 bases from V and 5 bases from J, with 6 bases between.

This clone came up once. The chain recombines TRBV6-5 with TRBJ1-4, with 7 bases fitting TRBD1. Germline V gene sequence: CDR1 MNHEY, CDR2 SVGAGI. After removal of 7 bases from V and 6 bases from J, the junction contained 5 bases not matched to a gene. The CDR3 is made up of 13 amino acids. CDR3 nucleotides: TGTGCCAGCACCGACAGGGAGTATGAAAAACTGTTTTTT. It translates to CASTDREYEKLFF.

The V call is TRBV5-1, the J call TRBJ2-2; TRBD2 aligns across 11 bases. The CDR3 contains 18 residues. Germline CDR1 reads SGHRS; CDR2 reads YFSETQ. Germline trimming cut 4 bases from V and 1 base from J; bases unmatched to any gene: 9. CDR3 sequence: CASSPPPSGGMNTGELFF. DNA of the CDR3: TGCGCCAGCAGCCCCCCCCCTAGCGGGGGGATGAACACCGGGGAGCTGTTTTTT.

This rearrangement joins TRBV7-9 to TRBJ1-1, with 7 bases lining up with TRBD1. The germline CDR1 and CDR2 sequences are SEHNR and FQNEAQ (reference sequence). CDR3 length: 13 residues. Trimming took 1 base from V and 6 from J; bases not matched to a gene: 2. The CDR3 sequence: CASSLGQGAEAFF. CDR3 in DNA: TGTGCCAGCAGCTTAGGGCAGGGGGCTGAAGCTTTCTTT. Supplemented by reference TRBV7-9 and TRBJ1-1, the full variable domain reads DTGVSQNPRHKITKRGQNVTFRCDPISEHNRLYWYRQTLGQGPEFLTYFQNEAQLEKSRLLSDRFSAERPKGSFSTLEIQRTEQGDSAMYLCASSLGQGAEAFFGQGTRLTVV.

This rearrangement joins TRBV10-3 to TRBJ2-1, with D perhaps TRBD2 (7 bases). The CDR3 has 19 amino acids. V lost 0 bases and J lost 5, with 23 bases in between. Germline V gives CDR1 ENHRY, CDR2 SYGVKD. In nucleotides, the CDR3 is TGTGCCATCAGTGAGTCGAGACTGTTGAGGGGGGGCCTCGACAATGAGCAGTTCTTC. Translated, it gives CAISESRLLRGGLDNEQFF.

The chain carries TRBV3-1 (or the pseudogene TRBV3-2) and TRBJ1-2, with a possible D match to TRBD1 (6 bases). V was cut by 1 base and J by 3 bases, with 9 bases left in between. Germline CDR1 LGHDT, CDR2 YNNKEL (reference sequence). The CDR3 length is 14 residues. The CDR3 protein is CASSQVQGHYGYTF. The CDR3 coding sequence is TGTGCCAGCAGCCAAGTCCAGGGGCACTATGGCTACACCTTC.

This clone came up once. This chain joins TRBV6-5 and TRBJ2-3; TRBD2 aligns across 7 bases. Trimming cost V 7 bases and J 5 bases; bases outside gene matches: 6. CDR1 and CDR2 from the germline V gene are MNHEY and SVGAGI. This CDR3 spans 13 amino acids. The CDR3 is CASIPGGKDTQYF. The CDR3 DNA reads TGTGCCAGCATCCCGGGAGGTAAAGATACGCAGTATTTT.

This clone was recorded only once. The V call is TRBV18, the J call TRBJ2-3; tentative D call: TRBD2 (6 bases). V lost 2 bases and J lost 0, with 9 bases in between. Germline CDR1 and CDR2: KGHSH and LQKENI. The CDR3 consists of 15 residues. The CDR3 nucleotides are TGTGCCAGCTCACCAAGGCGGGGAAGCACAGATACGCAGTATTTT. It yields the protein CASSPRRGSTDTQYF.

This clone showed up just once. This chain joins TRBV2 and TRBJ1-2; 8 nucleotides line up with TRBD1. Losses at the gene ends were 6 bases for V and 3 bases for J; bases not matched to a gene: 3. The CDR3 consists of 13 residues. The V gene's germline CDR1 is SNHLY and CDR2 FYNNEI. As DNA, the CDR3 is TGTGCCAGCAGCGCGGACAGGGACTATGGCTACACCTTC. The encoded protein is CASSADRDYGYTF.

V gene TRBV9 combines with J gene TRBJ1-2; tentative D call: TRBD1 (6 bases). Germline-derived CDR1 and CDR2 are SGDLS and YYNGEE. V gave up 0 bases and J gave up 0 bases, with 15 bases separating them. The CDR3 extends over 17 amino acids. The CDR3 reads CASSVAVRGGPNYGYTF. CDR3 bases: TGTGCCAGCAGCGTAGCTGTAAGGGGGGGCCCTAACTATGGCTACACCTTC.

CDR3 nucleotides: TGTGCCAGCAGCTCCAGGGAAGCAACTAATGAAAAACTGTTTTTT. Protein: CASSSREATNEKLFF. The V gene is TRBV7-9, the J gene TRBJ1-4; tentatively, D is TRBD1 (5 bases). The CDR3 consists of 15 residues. Trimming stripped 4 bases from V and 0 bases from J, with 9 bases between. Germline V gene data show CDR1 as SEHNR and CDR2 as FQNEAQ (reference sequence).

CDR3: CASSRTGLGGYTF. The CDR3 coding sequence is TGTGCCAGCAGCCGGACAGGGCTAGGGGGCTACACCTTC. J is TRBJ1-2 and V is TRBV6-5; 8 positions agree with TRBD1. Germline V gives CDR1 MNHEY, CDR2 SVGAGI. The CDR3 contains 13 residues. V shed 6 bases and J 8 bases; nucleotides not matched to a gene: 8.

This clone showed up just once. The rearrangement links TRBV6-4 to TRBJ2-1; TRBD2 matches 9 bases. This CDR3 has 16 amino acids. Trimming took 0 bases from V and 7 from J; bases not matched to a gene: 7. Germline V CDR1 and CDR2: MRHNA, SNTAGT. DNA of the CDR3: TGTGCCAGCAGTGACTCGACAGCGGGGGGTCGAAATGAGCAGTTCTTC. Protein product: CASSDSTAGGRNEQFF.

This clone has at least ten counts. This sequence joins TRBV10-3 and TRBJ1-5; no definite D call. The germline gives CDR1 ENHRY, CDR2 SYGVKD. V lost 0 bases and J lost 7, with 13 bases in between. This CDR3 has 15 residues. The chain's CDR3 is CAISESIDSGQPQHF. As DNA, the CDR3 is TGTGCCATCAGTGAGTCGATTGACTCTGGGCAGCCCCAGCATTTT.

This clone was recorded a few times. The sample contains more than one DNA sequence encoding this CDR3. The chain couples TRBV15 to TRBJ1-3; possible D gene TRBD1, 6 bases. Germline CDR1 reads LNHNV; CDR2 reads YYDKDF (reference sequence). Trimming took 0 bases from V and 1 from J, leaving 10 bases between them. The CDR3 runs 16 residues. Written as DNA, the CDR3 is TGTGCCACCAGCAGAGACAGGGGTCCATCTGGAAACACCATATATTTT. Its translation is CATSRDRGPSGNTIYF.

V gene TRBV19 combines with J gene TRBJ1-1; D not resolved. Trimming removed 6 bases from V and 6 bases from J, with 20 bases in between. The germline CDR1 and CDR2 sequences are LNHDA and SQIVND (reference sequence). CDR3 size: 15 residues. Written as DNA, the CDR3 is TGTGCCAGTAGCTCCCACTCGGGTGGACTGGCTGAAGCTTTCTTT. As protein: CASSSHSGGLAEAFF.

This clone came up a few times. This sequence joins TRBV28 and TRBJ1-2; tentatively, D is TRBD1 (5 bases). The CDR3 is 15 residues long. V gave up 6 bases and J gave up 8 bases, with 22 bases separating them. The V gene's germline CDR1 is MDHEN and CDR2 SYDVKM. This chain's CDR3 is CASSPLRGPRAGYTF. The CDR3 DNA reads as TGTGCCAGCAGCCCCCTGCGGGGACCGCGGGCGGGCTACACCTTC.

The chain carries TRBV23-1 and TRBJ1-5; 11 bases are a match to TRBD1. TRBV23-1 is annotated as an ORF whose role is uncertain. Trimming cost V 10 bases and J 4 bases; bases outside gene matches: 9. The CDR3 is 15 amino acids. The CDR3 spells CANCGTGGRNQPQHF. The CDR3 region has the DNA TGCGCCAACTGCGGGACAGGGGGTAGGAATCAGCCCCAGCATTTT.

This chain connects TRBV29-1 to TRBJ2-3, with 9 bases matching TRBD1. The CDR3 sequence is 13 residues long. Looked up from germline, CDR1 is SQVTM and CDR2 is ANQGSEA. The junction had 3 bases not matched to a gene; V was cut back by 7 bases and J by 1 base. The CDR3 sequence is CSAGQGGTDTQYF. Written as DNA, the CDR3 is TGCAGCGCGGGACAGGGAGGCACAGATACGCAGTATTTT.

This clone showed up just once. The chain uses TRBV5-1 and TRBJ1-5; D is possibly TRBD1 (5 bases). The V end lost 1 base, the J end lost 5 bases, and 13 bases lay between the germline ends. Germline CDR1 is SGHRS and CDR2 is YFSETQ. CDR3 length: 15 amino acids. The CDR3 is CASSLWGGGDQPQHF. The CDR3 DNA sequence: TGCGCCAGCAGCTTGTGGGGCGGGGGGGATCAGCCCCAGCATTTT.

This chain joins TRBV6-6 and TRBJ1-2; D unresolved. CDR3 length equals 13 residues. V dropped 2 bases and J dropped 13 bases, with 17 bases sitting between them. CDR1 is MNHNY and CDR2 is SVGAGI in the germline V gene (reference sequence). Here the CDR3 DNA reads TGTGCCAGCAGTTACAACCCGACTGCGGCGGGCACCTTC. Amino acids: CASSYNPTAAGTF.